The present entry profiles one TCR beta chain with its context. Its antigen is undetermined. The CDR3 is 14 amino acids. CDR1 is SNHLY and CDR2 is FYNNEI in the germline V gene. Trimming removed 6 bases from V and 0 bases from J, with 6 bases in between. The source of the sample is a study of cytomegalovirus exposure and HLA in healthy donors. General observations from the study: What a later analysis reportedly showed was that an Asian-associated ancestry cluster had fewer N-insertions than the roughly 670-donor mean. Follow-up analysis seemed to connect common viral pathogens with several of the most significant clusters identified. Rarity characterized most TCR sequences, yet some public TCRs appeared in many donors.

The study ran its PCR with 60 Vbeta and 13 Jbeta primers. The repertoire was sequenced with immunoSEQ multiplex PCR; TCRdb's copy has only in-frame clones and lacks some. The sample records some 70,000 clones, about three quarters being singletons. Sequencing was performed on PBMCs. This clonotype originated in a man in his late teens or twenties in good health and CMV-seronegative. The chain employs TRBV2 and TRBJ2-6; D call uncertain. The CDR3 region has the DNA TGTGCCAGCAGGGGCTCCTCTGGGGCCAACGTCCTGACTTTC. Translating gives CASRGSSGANVLTF.